The rows below give T cell receptor beta chains drawn from one sample of a study of CD8 T cells in ankylosing spondylitis. TCRdb recomputed calls from the 5' RACE reads with MiXCR, one row per CDR3 protein. The sample carries around 390,000 distinct CDR3 sequences, around 24% recorded once. The sample taken for sequencing was blood, either unsorted or a sorted T cell fraction (not recorded which). Every receptor here comes from a male donor with ankylosing spondylitis. Each CDR3 is given with its conserved first and last residue. D genes are given only for firm matches. Not all rows give a size; the values are once, few, many and, for expanded clones, a class.

D: TRBD1
size: NA
V: TRBV20-1
J: TRBJ1-5
CDR3: CSARGQGAGQPQHF
DNA: TGCAGTGCTAGAGGACAGGGGGCGGGTCAGCCCCAGCATTTT

D: NA
size: NA
V: TRBV6-2/TRBV6-3
J: TRBJ2-7
CDR3: CASSLGKLYEQYF
DNA: TGTGCCAGCAGTTTAGGGAAATTGTACGAGCAGTACTTC

D: NA
size: NA
V: TRBV20-1
J: TRBJ2-3
CDR3: CSANPGSLPDTQYF
DNA: TGCAGTGCAAACCCCGGTAGCCTCCCAGATACGCAGTATTTT

D: NA
size: NA
V: TRBV12-3/TRBV12-4
J: TRBJ2-2
CDR3: CASSLGWRVLPNTGELFF
DNA: TGTGCCAGCAGTTTAGGTTGGCGGGTCCTACCCAACACCGGGGAGCTGTTTTTT

D: NA
size: few
V: TRBV29-1
J: TRBJ2-2
CDR3: CSTLQGATGELFF
DNA: TGCAGCACCTTACAGGGCGCCACCGGGGAGCTGTTTTTT

D: TRBD2
size: few
V: TRBV6-5
J: TRBJ2-2
CDR3: CASSYSNVLAGVGGELFF
DNA: TGTGCCAGCAGTTACTCGAACGTGTTAGCGGGAGTGGGCGGGGAGCTGTTTTTT

D: TRBD2
size: few
V: TRBV4-3
J: TRBJ2-6
CDR3: CASSQGAGVGGANVLTF
DNA: TGCGCCAGCAGCCAAGGAGCGGGAGTAGGAGGGGCCAACGTCCTGACTTTC

D: TRBD1
size: NA
V: TRBV6-1
J: TRBJ2-2
CDR3: CASSTRDRATGGELFF
DNA: TGTGCCAGCAGTACCCGGGACAGGGCTACTGGCGGGGAGCTGTTTTTT

D: NA
size: few
V: TRBV11-3
J: TRBJ2-3
CDR3: CASSFSLRTGGTDTQYF
DNA: TGTGCCAGCAGCTTCTCCCTTCGAACAGGCGGCACAGATACGCAGTATTTT

D: NA
size: few
V: TRBV7-3
J: TRBJ2-6
CDR3: CASSWADSGANVLTF
DNA: TGTGCCAGCAGCTGGGCAGACTCTGGGGCCAACGTCCTGACTTTC

D: NA
size: NA
V: TRBV28
J: TRBJ2-2
CDR3: CASSLQLGRDITGELFF
DNA: TGTGCCAGCAGCCTACAGCTCGGCCGGGACATCACCGGGGAGCTGTTTTTT

D: TRBD2
size: NA
V: TRBV20-1
J: TRBJ2-3
CDR3: CSASGVASGVTDTQYF
DNA: TGCAGTGCTAGTGGAGTGGCTAGCGGGGTCACAGATACGCAGTATTTT

D: NA
size: many
V: TRBV7-2
J: TRBJ2-4
CDR3: CASSSMGAKNIQYF
DNA: TGTGCCAGCAGCTCGATGGGAGCCAAAAACATTCAGTACTTC

D: NA
size: NA
V: TRBV12-3/TRBV12-4
J: TRBJ2-1
CDR3: CASSLALGAGAFYEQFF
DNA: TGTGCCAGCAGTTTAGCGTTGGGGGCAGGGGCTTTTTATGAGCAGTTCTTC

D: NA
size: few
V: TRBV7-8
J: TRBJ1-6
CDR3: CASSLRQGIDSPLHF
DNA: TGTGCCAGCAGCTTAAGGCAGGGCATCGATTCACCCCTCCACTTT

D: NA
size: NA
V: TRBV27
J: TRBJ2-5
CDR3: CASSSSETQYF
DNA: TGTGCCAGCAGTTCTTCTGAGACCCAGTACTTC

D: NA
size: NA
V: TRBV20-1
J: TRBJ2-3
CDR3: CSAIGTTPDTQYF
DNA: TGCAGTGCTATCGGGACCACCCCCGATACGCAGTATTTT

D: TRBD2
size: NA
V: TRBV3-1
J: TRBJ2-7
CDR3: CASSRSGASGRAAYEQYF
DNA: TGTGCCAGCAGCCGTTCGGGTGCTAGCGGGAGGGCGGCCTACGAGCAGTACTTC

D: NA
size: few
V: TRBV10-3
J: TRBJ2-2
CDR3: CAVVKGGSTGELFF
DNA: TGTGCCGTAGTAAAGGGGGGAAGCACCGGGGAGCTGTTTTTT

D: NA
size: few
V: TRBV6-1
J: TRBJ2-1
CDR3: CASSTIRTVDEQFF
DNA: TGTGCCAGCAGTACAATACGGACGGTCGATGAGCAGTTCTTC

D: TRBD1
size: NA
V: TRBV12-3/TRBV12-4
J: TRBJ1-5
CDR3: CASSQMTGFSNQPQHF
DNA: TGTGCCAGCAGTCAGATGACAGGGTTTAGCAATCAGCCCCAGCATTTT

D: NA
size: NA
V: TRBV5-1
J: TRBJ1-2
CDR3: CASSFYGSNYGYTF
DNA: TGCGCCAGCAGCTTTTACGGGTCTAACTATGGCTACACCTTC

D: NA
size: few
V: TRBV29-1
J: TRBJ2-2
CDR3: CSATTDTNTGELFF
DNA: TGCAGCGCGACAACGGACACGAACACCGGGGAGCTGTTTTTT

D: NA
size: few
V: TRBV5-1
J: TRBJ2-7
CDR3: CASSLDGGTDNEQYF
DNA: TGCGCCAGCAGCTTGGATGGCGGGACGGATAACGAGCAGTACTTC

D: NA
size: NA
V: TRBV7-2
J: TRBJ1-3
CDR3: CASSSTPGDTIYF
DNA: TGTGCCAGCTCCTCCACCCCGGGGGACACCATATATTTT

D: TRBD2
size: NA
V: TRBV4-1
J: TRBJ2-3
CDR3: CASSVRLAGGTDTQYF
DNA: TGCGCCAGCAGCGTCCGACTAGCGGGAGGCACAGATACGCAGTATTTT

D: TRBD2
size: NA
V: TRBV10-3
J: TRBJ2-7
CDR3: CAISPGLAPSYEQYF
DNA: TGTGCCATCAGCCCCGGACTAGCGCCCTCCTACGAGCAGTACTTC

D: NA
size: many
V: TRBV5-1
J: TRBJ2-1
CDR3: CASSLDRDIAEQFF
DNA: TGCGCCAGCAGCTTGGACAGGGACATAGCTGAGCAGTTCTTC

D: NA
size: NA
V: TRBV29-1
J: TRBJ1-5
CDR3: CSVGGSKNQPQHF
DNA: TGCAGCGTGGGGGGTAGTAAAAATCAGCCCCAGCATTTT

D: NA
size: NA
V: TRBV12-3/TRBV12-4
J: TRBJ1-2
CDR3: CASSFQGLDYGYTF
DNA: TGTGCCAGCAGTTTCCAGGGGCTTGACTATGGCTACACCTTC

D: NA
size: few
V: TRBV11-2
J: TRBJ2-5
CDR3: CASSFASLAQETQYF
DNA: TGTGCCAGCAGCTTCGCTAGCTTGGCCCAGGAGACCCAGTACTTC

D: NA
size: NA
V: TRBV3-1
J: TRBJ2-1
CDR3: CASSRPAGRIGNEQFF
DNA: TGTGCCAGCAGCCGACCCGCCGGGCGTATCGGCAATGAGCAGTTCTTC